The entry below describes one T cell receptor (beta chain). Sequencing was performed with immunoSEQ multiplex PCR; in TCRdb, only in-frame clones are kept and a portion is missing. The sample records roughly 59,000 clones, around 90% being singletons. Trimming at V came to 7 bases and at J to 8 bases, leaving 14 bases not matched to a gene. Germline CDR1 is SGHTA and CDR2 is FQGNSA. The CDR3 extends over 16 amino acids. These data are taken from a study of OX40 agonist ivuxolimab in advanced cancers. The sequence derives from an adult with an advanced solid tumor such as melanoma, head and neck, liver or kidney cancer. The specimen was CD4+ or CD8+ T cells sorted from blood, collected in a trial of the OX40 agonist ivuxolimab. The chain joins TRBV7-2 to TRBJ1-6; 7 bases map to TRBD1. The CDR3 sequence is CASILVGGGFDSPLHF. CDR3 DNA: TGTGCCAGCATCCTCGTGGGAGGGGGCTTCGATTCACCCCTCCACTTT.